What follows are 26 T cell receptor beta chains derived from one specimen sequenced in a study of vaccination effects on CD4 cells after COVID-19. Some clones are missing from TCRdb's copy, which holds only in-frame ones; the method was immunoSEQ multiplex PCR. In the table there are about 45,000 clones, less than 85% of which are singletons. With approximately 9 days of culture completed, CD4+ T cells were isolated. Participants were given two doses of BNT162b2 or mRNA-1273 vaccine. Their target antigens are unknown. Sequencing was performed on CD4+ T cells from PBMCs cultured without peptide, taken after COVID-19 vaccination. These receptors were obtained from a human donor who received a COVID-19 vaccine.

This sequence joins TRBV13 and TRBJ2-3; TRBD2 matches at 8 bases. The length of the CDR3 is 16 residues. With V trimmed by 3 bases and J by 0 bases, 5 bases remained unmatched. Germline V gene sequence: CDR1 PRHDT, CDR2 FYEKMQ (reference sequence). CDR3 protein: CASSLGGLVSTDTQYF. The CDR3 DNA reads TGTGCCAGCAGCTTGGGGGGACTAGTTAGCACAGATACGCAGTATTTT.

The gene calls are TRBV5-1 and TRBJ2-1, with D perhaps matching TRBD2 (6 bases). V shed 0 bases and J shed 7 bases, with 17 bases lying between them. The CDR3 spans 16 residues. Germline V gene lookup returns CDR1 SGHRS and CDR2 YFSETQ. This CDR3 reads CASSLASSGGENEQFF. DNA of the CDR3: TGCGCCAGCAGCTTGGCCAGTAGCGGAGGTGAGAATGAGCAGTTCTTC.

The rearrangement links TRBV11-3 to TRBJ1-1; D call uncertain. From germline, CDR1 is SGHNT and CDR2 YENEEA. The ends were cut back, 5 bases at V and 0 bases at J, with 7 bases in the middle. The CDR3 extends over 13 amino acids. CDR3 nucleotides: TGTGCCAGCAGCGCGACCATGAACACTGAAGCTTTCTTT. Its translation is CASSATMNTEAFF.

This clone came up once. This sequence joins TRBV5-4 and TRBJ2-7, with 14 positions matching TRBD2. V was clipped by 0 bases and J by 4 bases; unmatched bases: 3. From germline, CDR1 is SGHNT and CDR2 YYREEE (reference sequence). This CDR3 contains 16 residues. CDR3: CASSLGLAGGVYEQYF. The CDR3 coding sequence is TGTGCCAGCAGCTTGGGACTAGCGGGAGGGGTTTACGAGCAGTACTTC.

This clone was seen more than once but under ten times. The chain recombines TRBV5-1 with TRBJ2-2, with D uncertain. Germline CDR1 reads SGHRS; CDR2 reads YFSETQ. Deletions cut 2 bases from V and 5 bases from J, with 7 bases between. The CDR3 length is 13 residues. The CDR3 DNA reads TGCGCCAGCAGCTTCGGATTTACCGGGGAGCTGTTTTTT. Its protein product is CASSFGFTGELFF.

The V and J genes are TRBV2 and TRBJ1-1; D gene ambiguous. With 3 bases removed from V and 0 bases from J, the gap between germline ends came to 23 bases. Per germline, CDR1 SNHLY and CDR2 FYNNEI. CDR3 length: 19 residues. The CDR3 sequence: CASSDFSFWRLGMNTEAFF. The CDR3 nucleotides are TGTGCCAGCAGTGATTTTTCTTTTTGGCGGCTGGGCATGAACACTGAAGCTTTCTTT.

The CDR3, as DNA: TGTGCCAGTAGTATGATCGCAGGCATCTATAATTCACCCCTCCACTTT. It specifies CASSMIAGIYNSPLHF. The chain joins TRBV19 to TRBJ1-6; D remains ambiguous. The germline V gene encodes CDR1 LNHDA and CDR2 SQIVND (reference sequence). V was pared by 3 bases and J by 3 bases, with 12 bases between. This CDR3 is 16 amino acids long. Combining the CDR3 with reference TRBV19 and TRBJ1-6 gives the whole variable domain DGGITQSPKYLFRKEGQNVTLSCEQNLNHDAMYWYRQDPGQGLRLIYYSQIVNDFQKGDIAEGYSVSREKKESFPLTVTSAQKNPTAFYLCASSMIAGIYNSPLHFGNGTRLTVT.

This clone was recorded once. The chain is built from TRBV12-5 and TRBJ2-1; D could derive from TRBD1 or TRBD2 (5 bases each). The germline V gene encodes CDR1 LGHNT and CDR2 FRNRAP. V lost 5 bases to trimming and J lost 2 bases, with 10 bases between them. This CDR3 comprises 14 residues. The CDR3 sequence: CASGRDHTYNEQFF. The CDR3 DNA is TGTGCTAGTGGTCGGGACCACACCTACAATGAGCAGTTCTTC.

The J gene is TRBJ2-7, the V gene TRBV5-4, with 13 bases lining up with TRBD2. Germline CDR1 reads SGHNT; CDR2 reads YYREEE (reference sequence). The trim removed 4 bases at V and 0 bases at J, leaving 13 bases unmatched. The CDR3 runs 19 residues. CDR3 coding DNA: TGTGCCAGCAGCAGACGAAGGACTAGCGGGAGCCAGAGCTCCTACGAGCAGTACTTC. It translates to CASSRRRTSGSQSSYEQYF.

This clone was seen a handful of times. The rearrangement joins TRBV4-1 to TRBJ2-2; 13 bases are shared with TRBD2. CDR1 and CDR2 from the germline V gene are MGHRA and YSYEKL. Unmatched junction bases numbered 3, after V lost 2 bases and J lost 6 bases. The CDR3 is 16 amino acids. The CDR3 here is CASSQPTSGRAGELFF. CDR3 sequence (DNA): TGCGCCAGCAGCCAACCTACTAGCGGGAGGGCCGGGGAGCTGTTTTTT.

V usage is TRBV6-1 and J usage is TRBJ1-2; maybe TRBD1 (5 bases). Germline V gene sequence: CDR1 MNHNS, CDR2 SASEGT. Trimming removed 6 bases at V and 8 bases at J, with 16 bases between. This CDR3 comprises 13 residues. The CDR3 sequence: CASSQGSGRGYTF. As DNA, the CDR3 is TGTGCCAGCAGCCAAGGGTCGGGGCGCGGCTACACCTTC.

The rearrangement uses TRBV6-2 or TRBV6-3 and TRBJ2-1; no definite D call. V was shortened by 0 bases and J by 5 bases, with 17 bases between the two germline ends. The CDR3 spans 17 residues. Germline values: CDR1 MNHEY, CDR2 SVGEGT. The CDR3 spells CASSYSIKLGYDNEQFF. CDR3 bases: TGTGCCAGCAGTTACTCGATTAAACTGGGTTACGACAATGAGCAGTTCTTC.

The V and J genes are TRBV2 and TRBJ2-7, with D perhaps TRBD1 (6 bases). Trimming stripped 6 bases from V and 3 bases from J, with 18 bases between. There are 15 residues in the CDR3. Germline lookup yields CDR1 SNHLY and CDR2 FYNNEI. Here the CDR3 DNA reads TGTGCCAGCAGACAGGACAGACAAACCGTCTACGAGCAGTACTTC. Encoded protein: CASRQDRQTVYEQYF. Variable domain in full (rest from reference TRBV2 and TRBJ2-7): EPEVTQTPSHQVTQMGQEVILRCVPISNHLYFYWYRQILGQKVEFLVSFYNNEISEKSEIFDDQFSVERPDGSNFTLKIRSTKLEDSAMYFCASRQDRQTVYEQYFGPGTRLTVT.

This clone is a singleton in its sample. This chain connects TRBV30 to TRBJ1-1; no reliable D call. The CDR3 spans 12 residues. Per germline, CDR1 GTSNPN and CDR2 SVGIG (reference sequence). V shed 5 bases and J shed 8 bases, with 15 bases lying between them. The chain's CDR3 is CAWQLLRREAFF. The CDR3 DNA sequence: TGTGCCTGGCAACTGCTCCGTCGGGAAGCTTTCTTT.

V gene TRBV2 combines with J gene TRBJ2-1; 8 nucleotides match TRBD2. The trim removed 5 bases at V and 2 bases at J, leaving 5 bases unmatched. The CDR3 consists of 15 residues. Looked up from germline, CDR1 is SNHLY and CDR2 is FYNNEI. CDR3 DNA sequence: TGTGCCAGCAGTTCAGCGGGGGAGGCCTACAATGAGCAGTTCTTC. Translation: CASSSAGEAYNEQFF.

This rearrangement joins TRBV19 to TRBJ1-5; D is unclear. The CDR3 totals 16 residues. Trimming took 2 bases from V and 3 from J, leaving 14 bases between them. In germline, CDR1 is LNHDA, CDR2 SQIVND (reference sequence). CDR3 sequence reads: CASSIRAATVNQPQHF. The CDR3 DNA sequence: TGTGCCAGTAGTATACGGGCAGCTACCGTCAATCAGCCCCAGCATTTT.

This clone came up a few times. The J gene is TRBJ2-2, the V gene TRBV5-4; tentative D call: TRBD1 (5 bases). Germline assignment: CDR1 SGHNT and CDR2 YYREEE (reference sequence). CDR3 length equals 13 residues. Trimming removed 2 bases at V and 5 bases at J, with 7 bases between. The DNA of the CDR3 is TGTGCCAGCAGCTTCAGGGATACCGGGGAGCTGTTTTTT. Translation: CASSFRDTGELFF.

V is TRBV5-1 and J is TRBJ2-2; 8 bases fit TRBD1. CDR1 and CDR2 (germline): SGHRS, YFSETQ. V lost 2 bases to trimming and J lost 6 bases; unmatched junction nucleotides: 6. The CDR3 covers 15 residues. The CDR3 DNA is TGCGCCAGCAGCTTAGGGACAGGAGGAGCCGGGGAGCTGTTTTTT. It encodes CASSLGTGGAGELFF.

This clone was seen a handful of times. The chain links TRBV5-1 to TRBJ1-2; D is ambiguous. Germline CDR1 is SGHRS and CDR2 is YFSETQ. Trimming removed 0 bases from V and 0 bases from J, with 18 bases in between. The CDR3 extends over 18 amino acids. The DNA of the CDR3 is TGCGCCAGCAGCTTGGCCAACGCAGGCGATTTATCTAACTATGGCTACACCTTC. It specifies CASSLANAGDLSNYGYTF.

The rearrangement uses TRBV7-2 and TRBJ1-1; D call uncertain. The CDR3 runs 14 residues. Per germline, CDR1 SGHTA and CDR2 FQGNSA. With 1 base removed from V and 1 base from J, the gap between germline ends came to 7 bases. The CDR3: CASSLGAWNTEAFF. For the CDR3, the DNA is TGTGCCAGCAGCTTAGGAGCGTGGAACACTGAAGCTTTCTTT.

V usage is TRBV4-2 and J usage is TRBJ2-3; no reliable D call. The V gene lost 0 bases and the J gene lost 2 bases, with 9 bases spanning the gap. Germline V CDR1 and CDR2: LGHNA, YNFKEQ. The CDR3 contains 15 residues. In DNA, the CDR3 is TGTGCCAGCAGCCAAGATCACTTCCCCACAGATACGCAGTATTTT. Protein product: CASSQDHFPTDTQYF.

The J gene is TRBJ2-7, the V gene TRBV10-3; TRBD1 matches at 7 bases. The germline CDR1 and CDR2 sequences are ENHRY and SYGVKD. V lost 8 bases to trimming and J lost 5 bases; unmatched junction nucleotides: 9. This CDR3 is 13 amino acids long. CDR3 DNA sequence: TGTGCCATCGGGAGACAGGGTGCGGACGAGCAGTACTTC. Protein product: CAIGRQGADEQYF.

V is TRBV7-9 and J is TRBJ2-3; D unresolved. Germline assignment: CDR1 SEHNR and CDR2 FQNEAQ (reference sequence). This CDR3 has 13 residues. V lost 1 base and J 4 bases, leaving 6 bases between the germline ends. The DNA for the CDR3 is TGTGCCAGCAGCTTAGAGAAGGCAGATACGCAGTATTTT. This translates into CASSLEKADTQYF.

DNA for the CDR3: TGTGCTAGTGGTTTGGGATTGGTGGTGGGAGGCTACACCTTC. It encodes CASGLGLVVGGYTF. The V and J genes are TRBV12-5 and TRBJ1-2; D is undetermined. This CDR3 has 14 amino acids. Between the trimmed V and J ends, which lost 1 base and 8 bases, there was a span of 14 bases. Germline lookup yields CDR1 LGHNT and CDR2 FRNRAP.

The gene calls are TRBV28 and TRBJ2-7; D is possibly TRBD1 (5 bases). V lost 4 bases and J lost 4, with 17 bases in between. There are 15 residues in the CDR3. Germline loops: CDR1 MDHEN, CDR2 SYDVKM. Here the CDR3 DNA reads TGTGCCAGCAGTTCCCCGATAAGGGGAAATTACGAGCAGTACTTC. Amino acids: CASSSPIRGNYEQYF.

The CDR3 here is CASSLYWTSGSHEQYF. CDR3 in DNA: TGCGCCAGCAGCTTGTACTGGACTAGCGGGAGCCACGAGCAGTACTTC. The rearrangement links TRBV5-1 to TRBJ2-7, with 13 bases lining up with TRBD2. J gave up 5 bases and V 1 base, and 6 bases lay outside the gene matches. Germline CDR1 and CDR2: SGHRS and YFSETQ. This CDR3 is 16 amino acids long.